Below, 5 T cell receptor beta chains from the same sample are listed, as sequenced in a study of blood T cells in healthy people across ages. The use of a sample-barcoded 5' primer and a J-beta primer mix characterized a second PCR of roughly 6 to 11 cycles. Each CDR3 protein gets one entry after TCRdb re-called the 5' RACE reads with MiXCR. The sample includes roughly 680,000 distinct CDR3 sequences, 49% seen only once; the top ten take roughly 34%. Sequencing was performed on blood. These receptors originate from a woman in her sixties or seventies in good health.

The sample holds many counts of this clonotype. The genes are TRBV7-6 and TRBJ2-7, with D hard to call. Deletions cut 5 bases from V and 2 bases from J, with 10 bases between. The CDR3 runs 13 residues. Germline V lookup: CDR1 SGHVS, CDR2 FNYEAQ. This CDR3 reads CASSAAATYEQYF. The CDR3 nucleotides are TGTGCCAGCAGCGCAGCAGCAACCTACGAGCAGTACTTC.

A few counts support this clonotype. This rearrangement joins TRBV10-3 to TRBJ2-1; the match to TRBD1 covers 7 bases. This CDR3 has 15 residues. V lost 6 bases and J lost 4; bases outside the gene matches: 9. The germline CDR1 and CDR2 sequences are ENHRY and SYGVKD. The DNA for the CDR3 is TGTGCCATCAGCCCGGACAGGATCGATTACAATGAGCAGTTCTTC. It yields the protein CAISPDRIDYNEQFF.

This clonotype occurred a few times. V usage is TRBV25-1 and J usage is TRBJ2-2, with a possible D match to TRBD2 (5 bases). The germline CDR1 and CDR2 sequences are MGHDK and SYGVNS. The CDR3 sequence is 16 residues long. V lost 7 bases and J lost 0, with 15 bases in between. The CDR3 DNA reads TGTGCCAGCACTTCACGAGACGGGACGAACACCGGGGAGCTGTTTTTT. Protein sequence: CASTSRDGTNTGELFF.

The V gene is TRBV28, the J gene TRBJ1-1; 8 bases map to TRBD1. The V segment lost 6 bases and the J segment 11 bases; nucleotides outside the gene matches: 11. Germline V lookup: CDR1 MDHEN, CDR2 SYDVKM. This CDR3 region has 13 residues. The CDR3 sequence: CASSLIRGRRAFF. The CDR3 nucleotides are TGTGCCAGCAGCCTAATCAGGGGGCGCCGTGCTTTCTTT.

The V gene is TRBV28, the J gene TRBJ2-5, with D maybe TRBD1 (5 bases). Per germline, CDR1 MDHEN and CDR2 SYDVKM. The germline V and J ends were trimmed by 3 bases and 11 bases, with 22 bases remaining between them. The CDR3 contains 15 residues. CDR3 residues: CASSFKGQFSYGQYF. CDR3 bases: TGTGCCAGCAGTTTTAAGGGGCAGTTCTCCTACGGGCAGTACTTC.